This T cell receptor (beta chain) was sequenced for a study of blood T cell repertoires in COVID-19. Trimming cost V 4 bases and J 2 bases; bases outside gene matches: 5. Looked up from germline, CDR1 is LNHDA and CDR2 is SQIVND (reference sequence). The CDR3 consists of 18 residues. In the original workflow: Estimated nucleated cell counts came from reference gene primer amplification. Produced via immunoSEQ multiplex PCR; TCRdb's table is partial and in-frame only. The V and J calls and clone size were taken over from that table, and D and trimming were inferred from the DNA. The data contain roughly 230,000 clones, 81% of them singletons.

The clonotype originates from a woman over 75 with acute or convalescent COVID-19. Sequencing was performed on peripheral blood. J is TRBJ2-2 and V is TRBV19; 15 bases align to TRBD2. CDR3 in amino acids: CASSKPGLAGGNTGELFF. The CDR3 DNA is TGTGCCAGTAGTAAACCGGGACTAGCGGGAGGAAACACCGGGGAGCTGTTTTTT.